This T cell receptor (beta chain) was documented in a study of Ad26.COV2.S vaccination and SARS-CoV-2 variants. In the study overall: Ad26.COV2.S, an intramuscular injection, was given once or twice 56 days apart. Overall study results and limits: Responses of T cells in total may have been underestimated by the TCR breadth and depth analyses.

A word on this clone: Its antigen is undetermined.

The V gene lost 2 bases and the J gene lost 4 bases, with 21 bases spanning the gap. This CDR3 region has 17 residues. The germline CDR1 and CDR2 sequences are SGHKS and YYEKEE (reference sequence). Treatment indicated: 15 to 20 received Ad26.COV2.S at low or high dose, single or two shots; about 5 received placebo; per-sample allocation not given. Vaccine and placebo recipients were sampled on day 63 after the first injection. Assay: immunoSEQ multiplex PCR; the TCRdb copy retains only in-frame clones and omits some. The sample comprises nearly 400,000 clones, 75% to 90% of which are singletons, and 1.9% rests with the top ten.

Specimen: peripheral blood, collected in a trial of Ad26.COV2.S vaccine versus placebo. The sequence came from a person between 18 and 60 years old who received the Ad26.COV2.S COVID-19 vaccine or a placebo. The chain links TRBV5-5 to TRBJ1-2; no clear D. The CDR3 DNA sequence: TGTGCCAGCAGCTTTGGATTAGGCACCCAGGCCCTCTATGGCTACACCTTC. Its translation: CASSFGLGTQALYGYTF.